This T cell receptor (beta chain) emerged from a study of OX40 agonist ivuxolimab in advanced cancers. Study-wide context: Ivuxolimab was a fully human IgG2 agonistic monoclonal antibody targeting the costimulatory receptor OX40 (CD134). Of the roughly 54 dose-escalation patients, hepatocellular carcinoma was present in roughly 19, melanoma in around 15, renal cell carcinoma in 9 and head and neck cancer in 9. The point of sequencing TCRbeta in the periphery was to test whether ivuxolimab changed TCR sequence diversity and drove clonal T-cell expansion. Patients were allowed to have had prior anti-PD-1, anti-PD-L1 or anti-CTLA-4 therapy, and around 41% of the dose-escalation patients had previously received checkpoint inhibitors. The dose-escalation cohort was around 84% male with a mean age of approximately 60 years, ranging from roughly 23 to 90. The monotherapy dose-escalation portion (N ≈ 52 patients) of the phase I ivuxolimab trial is reported in the paper. Intravenous ivuxolimab was administered to patients every 2 weeks at six dose levels: 0.01, 0.1, 0.3, 1.5, 3 and 10 mg/kg. Partial responses occurred in three dose-escalation patients, of whom one had hepatocellular carcinoma and two had cutaneous melanoma. Overall results and qualifications from the work: At doses of 0.1 to 3.0 mg/kg, clonal expansion of both CD4+ and CD8+ blood T cells was observed from baseline to week 6. Low levels of normalized T-cell clonal expansion were also seen in some patients who did not respond. On average, CD8+ T cells showed more expanded clones than CD4+ T cells after ivuxolimab. In the 0.1-3.0 mg/kg groups, partial responders were among the patients with the lowest normalized peripheral clonal expansion, particularly in CD8+ T cells. Antigen specificity was not determined for the clonally expanded peripheral T cells.

The trial excluded patients who had a history of autoimmune disease or were on systemic immunosuppression. In every dose cohort, peripheral blood was drawn for TCR sequencing at baseline, cycle 4 day 1, and cycle 7 day 1. The samples were drawn from a first-in-human, open-label, multicenter phase I dose-escalation trial of ivuxolimab. Adults with locally advanced or metastatic head and neck squamous cell, hepatocellular, melanoma or renal cell carcinoma were enrolled in the trial. Before TCR sequencing, CD4+ T cells and CD8+ T cells from peripheral blood were sorted into separate populations. Genomic DNA was isolated from the sorted cells so that the TCRbeta CDR3 region could be sequenced. The immunoSEQ Assay was used to sequence the TCRbeta CDR3 regions. As stored in TCRdb, this immuneACCESS dataset retains in-frame rearrangements with V and J assigned. A fraction of the clones does not appear; measured against another copy, unresolved V genes explain less than half of the discrepancy, and the remainder lacks a known reason. Within this sample are 100,000 to 120,000 clones, with roughly nine tenths of them counted one time only. The top ten hold 0.27% of the sample.

From the germline V gene, CDR1 is SNHLY and CDR2 is FYNNEI. The CDR3 measures 16 amino acids from cysteine to phenylalanine. The only DNA kept is the CDR3, 48 bases in frame from the first base. The junction carries 18 bases between V and J, which are trimmed by 5 bases and 1 base respectively. As to this clone: Its antigen is unknown. The input lacks base qualities; no much larger clone sits a single base away.

The receptor's source is an adult with an advanced solid tumor such as melanoma, head and neck, liver or kidney cancer. The V and J segments used are TRBV2 and TRBJ2-7, and TRBD2 may be the D gene, going by 6 matching bases. The sequenced sample was CD4+ or CD8+ T cells sorted from blood, obtained in a trial of the OX40 agonist ivuxolimab. CDR3 protein: CASSRGTGVVSYEQYF. The nucleotides are TGTGCCAGCAGTCGGGGGACGGGGGTGGTATCCTACGAGCAGTACTTC.